Sequencing of this TCR beta chain was carried out in a study of blood T cell repertoires in COVID-19. Only in-frame clones appear in the TCRdb table, and some are missing; sequencing was by immunoSEQ multiplex PCR. The sample yields about 200,000 clones, about three quarters seen once. V shed 0 bases and J shed 4 bases, with 13 bases lying between them. Germline V lookup: CDR1 SGDLS, CDR2 YYNGEE. This CDR3 is built from 15 residues. The sequence came from an older woman with acute or convalescent COVID-19. The chain employs TRBV9 and TRBJ2-5; maybe TRBD1 (6 bases). Sequencing was carried out using peripheral blood. The CDR3 DNA reads TGTGCCAGCAGCGTAGTAACAGGGACGGGAGAGACCCAGTACTTC. Translation gives CASSVVTGTGETQYF.